These 22 T cell receptor beta chains share one sample of origin, sequenced in a study of long-term antiretroviral therapy in people with HIV. immunoSEQ v3.0 was run at survey level. The data were produced by immunoSEQ multiplex PCR, yet TCRdb's version contains in-frame clones alone and is incomplete. The sample has roughly 34,000 clones; more than 75% are singletons. The sample here was unsorted PBMCs, taken 1.9 years after starting antiretroviral therapy. Every receptor here comes from a man aged 18 to 29 with HIV.

The chain employs TRBV6-1 and TRBJ1-2, with D unresolved. Germline CDR1 MNHNS, CDR2 SASEGT. The CDR3 runs 13 residues. Trimming left V 6 bases short and J 5 bases short, with 13 bases between. The DNA for the CDR3 is TGTGCCAGCAGCCTTAGTACCCTGTATGGCTACACCTTC. This codes for CASSLSTLYGYTF.

The V call is TRBV2, the J call TRBJ1-1, with D maybe TRBD1 (6 bases). The CDR3 runs 14 residues. Per germline, CDR1 SNHLY and CDR2 FYNNEI. V was pared by 5 bases and J by 4 bases, with 14 bases between. DNA for the CDR3: TGTGCCAGCAGTCGGGGGCTCGTGGGCACTGAAGCTTTCTTT. Encoded protein: CASSRGLVGTEAFF.

The V gene is TRBV28, the J gene TRBJ2-5; D gene unclear. The V end lost 4 bases, the J end lost 3 bases, and 6 bases lay between the germline ends. CDR3 length equals 12 residues. CDR1 and CDR2 from the germline V gene are MDHEN and SYDVKM. The CDR3 sequence: CASSWWEETQYF. The CDR3 DNA sequence: TGTGCCAGCAGTTGGTGGGAAGAGACCCAGTACTTC.

V usage is TRBV6-1 and J usage is TRBJ1-1; D is ambiguous. V was pared by 4 bases and J by 0 bases, with 6 bases between. This CDR3 has 13 residues. Germline CDR1 is MNHNS and CDR2 is SASEGT. This CDR3 reads CASSGVVNTEAFF. For the CDR3, the DNA is TGTGCCAGCAGTGGCGTCGTGAACACTGAAGCTTTCTTT.

The genes are TRBV6-1 and TRBJ2-5; D not certain. The CDR3 totals 15 residues. Trimming removed 6 bases at V and 4 bases at J, with 18 bases between. Germline V lookup: CDR1 MNHNS, CDR2 SASEGT. The CDR3 bases are TGTGCCAGCAGACTCCGCCTAGGGTGGAGAGAGACCCAGTACTTC. Encoded protein: CASRLRLGWRETQYF.

This chain links TRBV5-5 with TRBJ2-7; 9 nucleotides match TRBD1. Germline V CDR1 and CDR2: SGHKS, YYEKEE (reference sequence). Trimming cost V 4 bases and J 5 bases; bases outside gene matches: 7. This CDR3 spans 14 amino acids. CDR3 sequence (DNA): TGTGCCAGCAGCAAAGGGACAGGGTGGAACGAGCAGTACGTC. This encodes CASSKGTGWNEQYV.

The J gene is TRBJ1-1, the V gene TRBV7-3; D unclear. Deletions cut 8 bases from V and 2 bases from J, with 12 bases between. The germline CDR1 and CDR2 sequences are SGHTA and FQGTGA. The CDR3 totals 13 residues. The CDR3 spells CASAAQINTEAFF. CDR3 DNA: TGTGCCAGCGCAGCCCAGATCAACACTGAAGCTTTCTTT.

The V gene is TRBV7-9, the J gene TRBJ1-3; D unclear. Germline loops: CDR1 SEHNR, CDR2 FQNEAQ (reference sequence). The CDR3 covers 17 residues. Deletions cut 6 bases from V and 0 bases from J, with 18 bases between. As DNA, the CDR3 is TGTGCCAGCAGGTCCGTCGACATGGGGTTCTCTGGAAACACCATATATTTT. Translated: CASRSVDMGFSGNTIYF.

The chain is built from TRBV7-3 and TRBJ2-3; D gene unclear. CDR1 is SGHTA, CDR2 FQGTGA, per germline. V gave up 6 bases and J gave up 1 base, with 11 bases separating them. CDR3 length: 14 residues. The DNA of the CDR3 is TGTGCCAGCAGGGCAGGATTCGGCACAGATACGCAGTATTTT. Protein: CASRAGFGTDTQYF.

The V gene is TRBV28, the J gene TRBJ2-5; D gene unclear. The V end lost 7 bases, the J end lost 1 base, and 19 bases lay between the germline ends. The CDR3 length is 16 residues. CDR1 is MDHEN and CDR2 is SYDVKM in the germline V gene. This CDR3 is CASTGPGLRSQETQYF. CDR3 nucleotides: TGTGCCAGCACCGGCCCGGGCCTGCGATCCCAAGAGACCCAGTACTTC.

This clone was detected a few times. The chain joins TRBV28 to TRBJ1-4; D uncertain. The germline CDR1 and CDR2 sequences are MDHEN and SYDVKM. V gave up 2 bases and J gave up 12 bases, with 13 bases separating them. This CDR3 spans 13 amino acids. CDR3 region: CASSLGFSGQLFF. CDR3 nucleotides: TGTGCCAGCAGTTTAGGGTTCTCAGGCCAACTGTTTTTT.

CDR3 region: CASSVGANVLTF. The DNA for the CDR3 is TGTGCCAGCAGCGTGGGGGCCAACGTCCTGACTTTC. The chain joins TRBV9 to TRBJ2-6, with D unresolved. The CDR3 spans 12 residues. Germline values: CDR1 SGDLS, CDR2 YYNGEE. Deletions cut 2 bases from V and 4 bases from J, with 1 base between.

CDR3 nucleotide sequence: TGTGCCAGCAGCGGGGGGGCCTACAATGATGAGCAGTTCTTC. Translated, it gives CASSGGAYNDEQFF. The V and J genes are TRBV9 and TRBJ2-1; the D gene could be TRBD1 or TRBD2 (6 bases each). Germline V CDR1 and CDR2: SGDLS, YYNGEE. This CDR3 spans 14 amino acids. V dropped 3 bases and J dropped 8 bases, with 15 bases sitting between them.

This clone appeared a single time. The chain has TRBV5-1 and TRBJ1-1, with D uncertain. The CDR3 length is 13 residues. V was clipped by 0 bases and J by 6 bases, with 9 bases between them. The V gene's germline CDR1 is SGHRS and CDR2 YFSETQ. The CDR3 spells CASSLVVGAEAFF. The CDR3 nucleotides are TGCGCCAGCAGCTTGGTAGTCGGAGCTGAAGCTTTCTTT.

This chain links TRBV4-1 with TRBJ2-2; D is undetermined. From germline, CDR1 is MGHRA and CDR2 YSYEKL. CDR3 length: 13 residues. Trimming took 5 bases from V and 2 from J, leaving 6 bases between them. CDR3 amino acids: CASSLGNTGELFF. The CDR3 DNA sequence: TGCGCCAGCAGCTTAGGTAACACCGGGGAGCTGTTTTTT.

This clone came up a few times. The chain is built from TRBV4-1 and TRBJ2-5, with no clear D. Germline V gene sequence: CDR1 MGHRA, CDR2 YSYEKL. Trimming removed 1 base from V and 4 bases from J, with 13 bases in between. This CDR3 spans 15 amino acids. The DNA for the CDR3 is TGCGCCAGCAGCCAAGTGACCTCGAACCGAGAGACCCAGTACTTC. Translated, it gives CASSQVTSNRETQYF.

The chain recombines TRBV7-3 with TRBJ2-7; 9 bases align to TRBD1. The CDR3 totals 15 residues. The V gene end was trimmed by 2 bases and the J gene end by 3 bases; junction bases not matched to a gene: 5. Germline loops: CDR1 SGHTA, CDR2 FQGTGA. CDR3 DNA sequence: TGTGCCAGCAGCTTATATGGGACAGGGTTCTACGAGCAGTACTTC. This translates into CASSLYGTGFYEQYF.

The J gene is TRBJ2-7, the V gene TRBV7-8; the D is unclear. V lost 4 bases to trimming and J lost 4 bases, with 11 bases between them. There are 13 residues in the CDR3. Per germline, CDR1 SGHVS and CDR2 FQNEAQ. The CDR3 is CASSSTPAYEQYV. DNA for the CDR3: TGTGCCAGCAGCTCCACCCCAGCTTACGAGCAGTACGTC.

The chain uses TRBV9 and TRBJ2-1; D gene ambiguous. Germline lookup yields CDR1 SGDLS and CDR2 YYNGEE. The ends were cut back, 0 bases at V and 8 bases at J, with 3 bases in the middle. CDR3 length equals 11 residues. CDR3 bases: TGTGCCAGCAGCGTAGGTTATGAGCAGTTCTTC. This translates into CASSVGYEQFF.

The chain is built from TRBV29-1 and TRBJ2-3, with a tentative D call TRBD2 (6 bases). The CDR3 spans 13 residues. Germline V lookup: CDR1 SQVTM, CDR2 ANQGSEA. V was pared by 4 bases and J by 6 bases, with 14 bases between. The CDR3 loop is CSVVGGDHDTQYF. The DNA of the CDR3 is TGCAGCGTTGTAGGAGGGGATCATGATACGCAGTATTTT.

V usage is TRBV5-1 and J usage is TRBJ2-3; the D gene is possibly TRBD1 (5 bases). CDR1 is SGHRS, CDR2 YFSETQ, per germline. Deletions cut 3 bases from V and 0 bases from J, with 14 bases between. The CDR3 totals 16 residues. In nucleotides, the CDR3 is TGCGCCAGCAGCTCCCTTGCCAGGGCTAGCACAGATACGCAGTATTTT. Translated: CASSSLARASTDTQYF. Looking up the rest from reference TRBV5-1 and TRBJ2-3 gives the full variable domain: KAGVTQTPRYLIKTRGQQVTLSCSPISGHRSVSWYQQTPGQGLQFLFEYFSETQRNKGNFPGRFSGRQFSNSRSEMNVSTLELGDSALYLCASSSLARASTDTQYFGPGTRLTVL.

This clone has a handful of counts. V usage is TRBV14 and J usage is TRBJ1-4; D not resolved. V lost 0 bases to trimming and J lost 8 bases, with 7 bases between them. CDR1 SGHDN and CDR2 FVKESK come from the germline V gene. The CDR3 spans 13 residues. The CDR3 DNA reads as TGTGCCAGCAGCCAAGAACGTCTCGAAAAACTGTTTTTT. Its translation: CASSQERLEKLFF. Full variable domain (missing parts from reference TRBV14 and TRBJ1-4): EAGVTQFPSHSVIEKGQTVTLRCDPISGHDNLYWYRRVMGKEIKFLLHFVKESKQDESGMPNNRFLAERTGGTYSTLKVQPAELEDSGVYFCASSQERLEKLFFGSGTQLSVL.